A single T cell receptor beta chain is shown here with its context. Its antigen is unknown. The V and J ends lost 7 bases and 7 bases, in that order; junction bases with no gene match: 8. CDR1 and CDR2 (germline): MNHNY, SVGAGI (reference sequence). The CDR3 consists of 13 residues. The sample belongs to a study of cytomegalovirus exposure and HLA in healthy donors. Study context: Of roughly 400 genotyped donors, roughly 81% clustered with self-reported Caucasian donors. Study findings and constraints: Roughly uniform depth of sequencing across donors was assumed in presence/absence analyses. Whilst most TCR sequences proved rare, a subset of public TCRs occurred across many donors. Serostatus for CMV was the only available immune exposure information.

The PCR contained 60 Vbeta and 13 Jbeta primers. Using immunoSEQ multiplex PCR, the repertoire was profiled, and TCRdb retains in-frame clones only, with some absent. The repertoire holds 90,000 to 100,000 clones, 82% seen once, with over 3% in the top ten. The origin of this receptor is a man aged 45-65 years in good health and CMV-seronegative. Material: PBMCs. This chain links TRBV6-6 with TRBJ1-2; 8 positions match TRBD1. The CDR3 loop reads CASISDRVRGYTF. The DNA for the CDR3 is TGTGCCAGCATTTCGGACAGGGTGCGTGGCTACACCTTC.